The 6 T cell receptor beta chains below were found in one sample sequenced in a study of blood T cell repertoires in COVID-19. The table came from immunoSEQ multiplex PCR; TCRdb's copy has only in-frame clones and leaves some out. The sample lists about 150,000 clones, about 88% occurring once. Sequencing used peripheral blood. The source of these receptors is a woman aged 55-70 years with COVID-19, enrolled during active disease.

This clone has just one count. J is TRBJ1-6 and V is TRBV9; no definite D call. The germline V gene encodes CDR1 SGDLS and CDR2 YYNGEE. The CDR3 has 15 amino acids. V was pared by 4 bases and J by 9 bases, with 17 bases between. The CDR3 reads CASSPLDGSGSPLHF. The CDR3 DNA follows: TGTGCCAGCAGCCCCCTCGACGGGTCTGGTTCACCCCTCCACTTT.

The V gene is TRBV11-2, the J gene TRBJ1-2; D might be TRBD1 (6 bases). The CDR3 runs 14 residues. Per germline, CDR1 SGHAT and CDR2 FQNNGV. V lost 11 bases, J lost 0 bases, and 16 bases lay in between. The CDR3 nucleotides read TGTGCCTCCACAGGGCGTTATACTAACTATGGCTACACCTTC. This sequence encodes CASTGRYTNYGYTF. The full variable domain, in which reference TRBV11-2 and TRBJ1-2 provide the parts outside the CDR3, is EAGVAQSPRYKIIEKRQSVAFWCNPISGHATLYWYQQILGQGPKLLIQFQNNGVVDDSQLPKDRFSAERLKGVDSTLKIQPAKLEDSAVYLCASTGRYTNYGYTFGSGTRLTVV.

The rearrangement uses TRBV6-5 and TRBJ2-5; D is possibly TRBD2 (5 bases). Germline-derived CDR1 and CDR2 are MNHEY and SVGAGI. This CDR3 contains 15 residues. The V end was cut by 2 bases, the J end by 6 bases, with 16 bases between. The CDR3 is CASSYLRAQDKTQYF. As DNA, the CDR3 is TGTGCCAGCAGTTACCTGAGGGCGCAGGATAAGACCCAGTACTTC.

V is TRBV7-3 and J is TRBJ2-7; possible D gene TRBD2, 6 bases. The germline gives CDR1 SGHTA, CDR2 FQGTGA. The CDR3 loop spans 13 amino acids. The germline V and J ends were trimmed by 4 bases and 7 bases, with 14 bases remaining between them. The CDR3 loop reads CASSSRPGVEQYF. The CDR3 DNA reads as TGTGCCAGCAGCTCTCGCCCGGGGGTTGAGCAGTACTTC. Filled out from reference TRBV7-3 and TRBJ2-7, the complete variable domain reads GAGVSQTPSNKVTEKGKYVELRCDPISGHTALYWYRQSLGQGPEFLIYFQGTGAADDSGLPNDRFFAVRPEGSVSTLKIQRTERGDSAVYLCASSSRPGVEQYFGPGTRLTVT.

The chain combines TRBV19 with TRBJ1-6; 8 nucleotides match TRBD1. From germline, CDR1 is LNHDA and CDR2 SQIVND (reference sequence). V shed 4 bases and J 8 bases; nucleotides not matched to a gene: 10. The CDR3 totals 16 residues. The CDR3 protein is CASSTLTGVRDSPLHF. The CDR3 DNA sequence: TGTGCCAGTAGTACCTTGACAGGGGTGAGAGATTCACCCCTCCACTTT.

This sequence joins TRBV5-1 and TRBJ2-7; tentative D call: TRBD2 (6 bases). The CDR3 has 13 residues. Trimming removed 0 bases at V and 4 bases at J, with 8 bases between. Germline CDR1 reads SGHRS; CDR2 reads YFSETQ. The CDR3 sequence: CASSLAGRYEQYF. The CDR3, as DNA: TGCGCCAGCAGCTTGGCAGGGAGGTACGAGCAGTACTTC.